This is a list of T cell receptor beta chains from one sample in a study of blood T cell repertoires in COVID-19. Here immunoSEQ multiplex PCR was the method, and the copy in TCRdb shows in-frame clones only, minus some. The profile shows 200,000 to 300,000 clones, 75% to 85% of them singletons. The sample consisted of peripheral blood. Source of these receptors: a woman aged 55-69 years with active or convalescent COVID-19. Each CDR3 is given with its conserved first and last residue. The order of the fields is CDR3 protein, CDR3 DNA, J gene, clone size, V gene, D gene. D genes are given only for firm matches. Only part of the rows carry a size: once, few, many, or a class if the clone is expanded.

CASSSDRTGGYTF,TGTGCCAGCAGCTCGGACAGGACTGGCGGCTACACCTTC,TRBJ1-2,once,TRBV7-9,TRBD1
CASMGTVPEAFF,TGTGCCAGCATGGGGACAGTCCCTGAAGCTTTCTTT,TRBJ1-1,.,TRBV25-1,TRBD1
CASSVDGGSRTDTQYF,TGTGCCAGCAGCGTAGACGGGGGGAGCCGCACAGATACGCAGTATTTT,TRBJ2-3,.,TRBV9,TRBD2
CASSQSYNTEAFF,TGTGCCAGCAGCCAATCCTATAACACTGAAGCTTTCTTT,TRBJ1-1,.,TRBV16,.
CASSAILQGDEKLFF,TGTGCCAGCAGCGCTATTTTACAGGGTGATGAAAAACTGTTTTTT,TRBJ1-4,.,TRBV7-9,.
CASSYSQGSNEQFF,TGTGCCAGCAGTTATTCTCAGGGGTCCAATGAGCAGTTCTTC,TRBJ2-1,.,TRBV6-2/TRBV6-3,.
CASSLQGTSYEQYF,TGTGCCAGCAGCTTACAGGGGACTTCCTACGAGCAGTACTTC,TRBJ2-7,.,TRBV5-8,.
CAISDLAGGYNEQFF,TGTGCCATCAGTGATCTAGCGGGGGGCTACAATGAGCAGTTCTTC,TRBJ2-1,.,TRBV10-3,TRBD2
CASSPGVWGLYEQYF,TGTGCCAGCAGCCCAGGGGTTTGGGGGCTTTACGAGCAGTACTTC,TRBJ2-7,.,TRBV27,.
CASSGRTDRDTQYF,TGTGCCAGCAGCGGACGAACAGACCGAGATACGCAGTATTTT,TRBJ2-3,.,TRBV9,.
CASSSNTGFYGYTF,TGTGCCAGCAGTTCAAACACAGGGTTCTATGGCTACACCTTC,TRBJ1-2,.,TRBV27,.
CASSYYEQPQHF,TGTGCCAGCAGTTACTATGAGCAGCCCCAGCATTTT,TRBJ1-5,.,TRBV6-2/TRBV6-3,.
CASSLRGGQGATYGYTF,TGTGCCAGCAGTTTAAGGGGGGGACAGGGGGCCACGTATGGCTACACCTTC,TRBJ1-2,.,TRBV28,TRBD1
CASSIIAQGTFEQYF,TGTGCCAGTAGTATAATCGCTCAGGGGACCTTCGAGCAGTACTTC,TRBJ2-7,.,TRBV19,.
CASSPQGAVGYGYTF,TGTGCCAGCAGCCCACAGGGGGCAGTCGGCTATGGCTACACCTTC,TRBJ1-2,.,TRBV9,TRBD1
CASSPGTGGNQPQHF,TGTGCCAGCAGCCCCGGGACAGGGGGAAATCAGCCCCAGCATTTT,TRBJ1-5,.,TRBV9,TRBD1
CASSPSSQETQYF,TGTGCCAGCTCACCGTCGAGCCAAGAGACCCAGTACTTC,TRBJ2-5,.,TRBV18,.
CASSSTVSYEQYF,TGTGCCAGCAGCTCGACAGTTTCCTACGAGCAGTACTTC,TRBJ2-7,.,TRBV7-9,.
CASSLRTGPRTDTQYF,TGTGCCAGCAGCTTACGGACAGGGCCCCGCACAGATACGCAGTATTTT,TRBJ2-3,.,TRBV7-9,TRBD1
CASSLVGRANTEAFF,TGCGCCAGCAGCTTGGTAGGCAGGGCGAACACTGAAGCTTTCTTT,TRBJ1-1,.,TRBV5-1,.
CASRVTGSNEKLFF,TGTGCCAGCAGAGTCACAGGGAGCAATGAAAAACTGTTTTTT,TRBJ1-4,.,TRBV2,.
CASSPPDRVTVEAFF,TGTGCCAGCAGCCCCCCGGACAGGGTAACCGTTGAAGCTTTCTTT,TRBJ1-1,.,TRBV7-8,TRBD1
CASSPTGGAEAFF,TGTGCCAGCAGCCCTACTGGGGGCGCTGAAGCTTTCTTT,TRBJ1-1,.,TRBV3-1/TRBV3-2,.
CASSPRTSGAGEQYF,TGTGCCAGCAGCCCCAGGACTAGCGGGGCGGGGGAGCAGTACTTC,TRBJ2-7,.,TRBV7-8,TRBD2
CASSPYRTATNEKLFF,TGCGCCAGCAGCCCTTATAGGACAGCAACTAATGAAAAACTGTTTTTT,TRBJ1-4,.,TRBV5-1,.
CASSNGPGGNQPQHF,TGTGCCAGCAGCAACGGCCCGGGGGGCAATCAGCCCCAGCATTTT,TRBJ1-5,.,TRBV6-2/TRBV6-3,.
CASSQLGLAGRGKTQYF,TGCGCCAGCAGCCAACTGGGACTAGCGGGGAGAGGGAAGACCCAGTACTTC,TRBJ2-5,.,TRBV5-1,TRBD2
CASSLTRGAYNEQFF,TGTGCCAGCAGCTTAACCCGGGGGGCCTACAATGAGCAGTTCTTC,TRBJ2-1,.,TRBV7-2,TRBD2
CASSEQWGIPTNEKLFF,TGTGCCAGCAGTGAACAGTGGGGCATACCAACTAATGAAAAACTGTTTTTT,TRBJ1-4,.,TRBV6-1,.
CASSLVLAGGDTQYF,TGTGCCAGCAGCTTGGTCCTAGCGGGGGGAGATACGCAGTATTTT,TRBJ2-3,.,TRBV5-5,TRBD2
CASSQGGPRETQYF,TGCGCCAGCAGCCAGGGGGGACCTAGGGAGACCCAGTACTTC,TRBJ2-5,.,TRBV4-3,.
CASSTRTGPGTENTEAFF,TGTGCCAGTAGTACTAGAACCGGGCCCGGGACAGAGAACACTGAAGCTTTCTTT,TRBJ1-1,once,TRBV19,TRBD1
CASSLQGAGNTEAFF,TGTGCCAGCAGTTTACAGGGGGCTGGGAACACTGAAGCTTTCTTT,TRBJ1-1,.,TRBV6-5,TRBD1
CASSQVPGWDTGELFF,TGCGCCAGCAGCCAAGTGCCGGGGTGGGACACCGGGGAGCTGTTTTTT,TRBJ2-2,once,TRBV4-1,.
CASSRDRGMNTEAFF,TGTGCCAGCAGTAGGGACAGGGGAATGAACACTGAAGCTTTCTTT,TRBJ1-1,few,TRBV6-5,TRBD1
CATSEGGKDTDTQYF,TGTGCCACCAGTGAAGGGGGAAAGGATACAGATACGCAGTATTTT,TRBJ2-3,.,TRBV24-1,.
CASSPVPDLPGEAQHF,TGCGCCAGCAGCCCCGTCCCGGACTTGCCGGGGGAGGCCCAGCATTTT,TRBJ1-5,.,TRBV4-1,.
CASSKAYRGIWDQPQHF,TGTGCCAGCAGCAAAGCCTACAGGGGAATTTGGGATCAGCCCCAGCATTTT,TRBJ1-5,.,TRBV21-1,.
CASGPRAAAEAFF,TGTGCCAGCGGGCCCAGGGCGGCGGCTGAAGCTTTCTTT,TRBJ1-1,.,TRBV6-5,.
CASSLRTGDNQPQHF,TGTGCCAGCAGCCTAAGGACAGGGGACAATCAGCCCCAGCATTTT,TRBJ1-5,.,TRBV4-2,TRBD1
CATSRDHTALANYGYTF,TGTGCCACCAGCAGAGATCATACGGCCCTAGCTAACTATGGCTACACCTTC,TRBJ1-2,.,TRBV15,.
CASSLTGFEAFF,TGTGCCAGCTCACTAACAGGGTTTGAAGCTTTCTTT,TRBJ1-1,.,TRBV18,.
CASSLSARVDTGELFF,TGTGCCAGCAGCTTAAGCGCCAGGGTGGACACCGGGGAGCTGTTTTTT,TRBJ2-2,.,TRBV7-8,.
CASSPLGQGSQPQHF,TGTGCCAGCTCACCGTTGGGACAGGGGAGTCAGCCCCAGCATTTT,TRBJ1-5,once,TRBV18,TRBD1